The count of the clone carrying this T cell receptor beta chain is one. This sample includes further DNA sequences coding for the same CDR3. The data were obtained in a study of blood T cell repertoires in COVID-19. Study-level information: The United States, Italy and Spain were the sources of the acute and convalescent COVID-19 samples.

V was pared by 1 base and J by 6 bases, with 4 bases between. Per germline, CDR1 LNHDA and CDR2 SQIVND (reference sequence). This CDR3 has 13 residues. Clones were read by immunoSEQ multiplex PCR, and TCRdb kept only the in-frame ones, dropping some. The data hold about 210,000 clones, with just over 90% observed a single time. This TCR was recovered from a man aged 25 to 40 with acute or convalescent COVID-19. The V call is TRBV19, the J call TRBJ1-6; D gene ambiguous. The sequenced material came from peripheral blood. The CDR3 DNA reads TGTGCCAGTAGTATAGGCGGTAATTCACCCCTCCACTTT. Amino acid sequence: CASSIGGNSPLHF. Using reference TRBV19 and TRBJ1-6 for the parts outside the CDR3, the full variable domain is DGGITQSPKYLFRKEGQNVTLSCEQNLNHDAMYWYRQDPGQGLRLIYYSQIVNDFQKGDIAEGYSVSREKKESFPLTVTSAQKNPTAFYLCASSIGGNSPLHFGNGTRLTVT.